What follows is one T cell receptor beta chain and its context. Its antigen remains unknown. The PCR was carried out with 60 Vbeta primers and 13 Jbeta primers. Profiling relied on immunoSEQ multiplex PCR, and the TCRdb table lists in-frame clones only, not all of them. The table shows about 140,000 clones, with about three quarters occurring only once. The data were taken from a study of cytomegalovirus exposure and HLA in healthy donors. Study results and caveats: Analyzed later, association rates of TCRs varied across HLA loci, with DRB1 most and HLA-C fewest. Analysis performed later showed TCR beta chains linked to HLA being more clonally expanded than equally common others.

Input material: PBMCs. The origin of this receptor is a male donor in good health and CMV-seropositive.

This CDR3 is CASSQAPGQGAVEAFF. CDR3 bases: TGTGCCAGCAGCCAAGCTCCGGGACAGGGGGCGGTTGAAGCTTTCTTT. The gene calls are TRBV7-2 and TRBJ1-1, with TRBD1 matching over 12 bases. The CDR3 runs to 16 residues. Trimming removed 5 bases from V and 7 bases from J; junction bases left unmatched: 11. Germline loops: CDR1 SGHTA, CDR2 FQGNSA.